The 20 T cell receptor beta chains in this list originate from one sample, sequenced in a study of T cell responses to AZD1222 COVID-19 vaccine. Repertoires were generated with immunoSEQ multiplex PCR, while TCRdb's copy carries only in-frame clones and drops some. The table has around 130,000 clones, over 75% seen once. The sample consisted of peripheral blood, taken on day 0 of MenACWY control vaccination. Receptors were obtained from an adult in good health.

DNA of the CDR3: TGCGCCAGCAGCGGGCCTACCTACGAGCAGTACTTC. Its translation is CASSGPTYEQYF. The chain couples TRBV5-1 to TRBJ2-7; no definite D call. The CDR3 loop spans 12 amino acids. The germline CDR1 and CDR2 sequences are SGHRS and YFSETQ. V lost 4 bases and J 2 bases, leaving 7 bases between the germline ends.

The rearrangement uses TRBV5-6 and TRBJ1-1; D remains ambiguous. This CDR3 is 13 amino acids long. Per the germline V gene, CDR1 is SGHDT and CDR2 is YYEEEE. The germline V and J ends were trimmed by 0 bases and 4 bases, with 7 bases remaining between them. The CDR3 DNA follows: TGTGCCAGCAGCTTGGTGGGTTCCACTGAAGCTTTCTTT. Its translation: CASSLVGSTEAFF.

The table lists this clone with a count of one. The chain has TRBV18 and TRBJ2-7; 7 positions match TRBD2. CDR3 length: 14 amino acids. The V gene's germline CDR1 is KGHSH and CDR2 LQKENI. J gave up 2 bases and V 0 bases, and 1 base lay outside the gene matches. The CDR3 DNA sequence: TGTGCCAGCTCACCACCGGGACTACCCTACGAGCAGTACTTC. Amino acid sequence: CASSPPGLPYEQYF.

The chain links TRBV5-1 to TRBJ2-3, with D possibly matching TRBD1 (6 bases). Germline CDR1 SGHRS, CDR2 YFSETQ. V was pared by 2 bases and J by 3 bases, with 16 bases between. The CDR3 is 16 amino acids. The CDR3 here is CASSFGTGKKTDTQYF. CDR3 bases: TGCGCCAGCAGCTTTGGAACAGGGAAGAAAACAGATACGCAGTATTTT.

V usage is TRBV19 and J usage is TRBJ2-2; 7 bases line up with TRBD2. This CDR3 is 17 amino acids long. Germline-derived CDR1 and CDR2 are LNHDA and SQIVND (reference sequence). The J segment lost 1 base and the V segment lost 6 bases, leaving 11 bases of the junction unmatched. The CDR3 spells CASSRPPSGKNTGELFF. The CDR3 coding sequence is TGTGCCAGTAGCCGGCCCCCTAGCGGCAAGAACACCGGGGAGCTGTTTTTT.

V usage is TRBV4-1 and J usage is TRBJ2-1; 11 bases line up with TRBD2. This CDR3 spans 18 amino acids. The V gene end was trimmed by 5 bases and the J gene end by 2 bases; junction bases not matched to a gene: 11. Germline V lookup: CDR1 MGHRA, CDR2 YSYEKL. CDR3 DNA sequence: TGCGCCAGCAGCTCCAAGTCAACTAGCGGGGGAACCTACAATGAGCAGTTCTTC. As protein: CASSSKSTSGGTYNEQFF.

The sample holds a few counts of this clone. This chain uses TRBV2 with TRBJ2-4; TRBD1 matches at 7 bases. The germline gives CDR1 SNHLY, CDR2 FYNNEI. The V gene end was trimmed by 6 bases and the J gene end by 5 bases; junction bases not matched to a gene: 7. This CDR3 spans 14 amino acids. The CDR3 loop reads CASRADTGENIQYF. CDR3 DNA: TGTGCCAGCAGAGCCGATACAGGGGAAAACATTCAGTACTTC.

The chain couples TRBV9 to TRBJ1-4; 8 bases agree with TRBD1. There are 16 residues in the CDR3. CDR1 SGDLS and CDR2 YYNGEE come from the germline V gene. J lost 3 bases, V lost 4 bases, and 8 bases had no gene match. The CDR3 DNA follows: TGTGCCAGCAGCCCCCAGGGGGCGGGAGCTAATGAAAAACTGTTTTTT. Translation: CASSPQGAGANEKLFF. Full variable domain (outside the CDR3, taken from reference TRBV9 and TRBJ1-4): DSGVTQTPKHLITATGQRVTLRCSPRSGDLSVYWYQQSLDQGLQFLIQYYNGEERAKGNILERFSAQQFPDLHSELNLSSLELGDSALYFCASSPQGAGANEKLFFGSGTQLSVL.

CDR3 loop: CASSIDRGQVYTF. CDR3 DNA sequence: TGTGCCAGTAGTATAGATCGTGGACAGGTCTACACCTTC. The rearrangement links TRBV19 to TRBJ1-2, with 7 bases that match TRBD1. The trim removed 0 bases at V and 10 bases at J, leaving 5 bases unmatched. The CDR3 extends over 13 amino acids. Germline CDR1 and CDR2: LNHDA and SQIVND (reference sequence).

CDR3 amino acids: CASSVDLGDEQYF. The CDR3, as DNA: TGTGCCAGCAGCGTAGATCTCGGCGACGAGCAGTACTTC. The chain links TRBV9 to TRBJ2-7; the D is unclear. V lost 0 bases and J lost 5, with 9 bases in between. The CDR3 runs to 13 residues. CDR1 SGDLS and CDR2 YYNGEE come from the germline V gene.

The genes are TRBV19 and TRBJ1-1; D not resolved. Germline lookup yields CDR1 LNHDA and CDR2 SQIVND (reference sequence). This CDR3 has 12 residues. Trimming left V 5 bases short and J 5 bases short, with 9 bases between. The CDR3 sequence: CASSLGTTEAFF. CDR3 coding DNA: TGTGCCAGTAGTTTGGGTACGACTGAAGCTTTCTTT.

V is TRBV5-4 and J is TRBJ1-2; D may be TRBD1 (5 bases). Germline CDR1 SGHNT, CDR2 YYREEE (reference sequence). The CDR3 is 16 residues long. V was pared by 4 bases and J by 2 bases, with 18 bases between. Here the CDR3 DNA reads TGTGCCAGCAGCCTAGGGGAGTGGGGAGGGAACTATGGCTACACCTTC. Protein product: CASSLGEWGGNYGYTF.

The rearrangement links TRBV19 to TRBJ2-7; D tentatively fits TRBD1 or TRBD2 (5 bases each). The CDR3 spans 14 residues. The germline gives CDR1 LNHDA, CDR2 SQIVND (reference sequence). Deletions cut 5 bases from V and 3 bases from J, with 14 bases between. DNA for the CDR3: TGTGCCAGTAGTCCGACCGGGGCAAGCTACGAGCAGTACTTC. It translates to CASSPTGASYEQYF.

V usage is TRBV3-1 (or the pseudogene TRBV3-2) and J usage is TRBJ2-7; possible D gene TRBD2, 5 bases. Germline CDR1 reads LGHDT; CDR2 reads YNNKEL (reference sequence). The CDR3 spans 14 residues. Trimming took 0 bases from V and 5 from J, leaving 11 bases between them. CDR3 sequence: CASSQERATHEQYF. For the CDR3, the DNA is TGTGCCAGCAGCCAAGAGAGGGCCACACACGAGCAGTACTTC.

The chain combines TRBV28 with TRBJ2-5; 9 bases match TRBD1. V lost 6 bases, J lost 4 bases, and 3 bases stayed unmatched. The germline gives CDR1 MDHEN, CDR2 SYDVKM. The CDR3 is 13 residues long. The CDR3 DNA reads as TGTGCCAGCAGACGGGACAGGGTAGAGACCCAGTACTTC. Amino acids: CASRRDRVETQYF.

The V call is TRBV18, the J call TRBJ2-6; 7 nucleotides align to TRBD1. This CDR3 is built from 16 residues. With V trimmed by 1 base and J by 4 bases, 4 bases remained unmatched. Germline-derived CDR1 and CDR2 are KGHSH and LQKENI. The CDR3: CASSPQGATGANVLTF. The CDR3 DNA sequence: TGTGCCAGCTCACCACAGGGGGCTACGGGGGCCAACGTCCTGACTTTC.

This clone was seen repeatedly, ten times or more. The genes are TRBV6-5 and TRBJ2-7, with TRBD2 identical over 11 bases. Germline-derived CDR1 and CDR2 are MNHEY and SVGAGI. The CDR3 length is 15 residues. V lost 5 bases, J lost 4 bases, and 7 bases stayed unmatched. The CDR3 protein is CASSTRWTSGYEQYF. In DNA, the CDR3 is TGTGCCAGCAGTACCCGATGGACTAGCGGGTACGAGCAGTACTTC.

The rearrangement joins TRBV14 to TRBJ2-7, with TRBD1 matching 8 bases. The CDR3 totals 14 residues. Per germline, CDR1 SGHDN and CDR2 FVKESK. J gave up 1 base and V 7 bases, and 6 bases lay outside the gene matches. The CDR3 region has the DNA TGTGCCAGCAAGGACAGGGACCTTTCCTACGAGCAGTACTTC. The encoded protein is CASKDRDLSYEQYF.

CDR3 nucleotide sequence: TGCGCCAGCAGCTTGGGGGTCTCGGCCTACGAGCAGTACTTC. Translation: CASSLGVSAYEQYF. The rearrangement links TRBV5-1 to TRBJ2-7, with D unclear. The V gene lost 0 bases and the J gene lost 2 bases, with 9 bases spanning the gap. The V gene's germline CDR1 is SGHRS and CDR2 YFSETQ. There are 14 residues in the CDR3.

This clone was recorded only once. The chain uses TRBV13 and TRBJ2-3; D unresolved. Germline lookup yields CDR1 PRHDT and CDR2 FYEKMQ (reference sequence). The CDR3 is 13 amino acids. V lost 4 bases, J lost 4 bases, and 9 bases lay in between. As DNA, the CDR3 is TGTGCCAGCAGCTCCCGTACTGCAGATACGCAGTATTTT. It encodes CASSSRTADTQYF.